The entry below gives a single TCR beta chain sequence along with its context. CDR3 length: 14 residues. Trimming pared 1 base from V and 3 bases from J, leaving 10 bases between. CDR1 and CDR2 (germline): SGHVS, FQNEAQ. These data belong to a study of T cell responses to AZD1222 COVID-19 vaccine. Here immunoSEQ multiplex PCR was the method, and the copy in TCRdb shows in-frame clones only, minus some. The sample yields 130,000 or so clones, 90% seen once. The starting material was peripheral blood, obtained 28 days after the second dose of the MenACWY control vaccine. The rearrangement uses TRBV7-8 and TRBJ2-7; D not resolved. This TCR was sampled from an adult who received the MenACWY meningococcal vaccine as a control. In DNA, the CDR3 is TGTGCCAGCAGCTTAGGGAATACTGACTACGAGCAGTACTTC. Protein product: CASSLGNTDYEQYF.